The 32 T cell receptor beta chains in this list originate from one sample, sequenced in a study of blood T cell repertoires in COVID-19. The protocol was immunoSEQ multiplex PCR, while the TCRdb copy is restricted to in-frame clones and leaves out a portion. The repertoire consists of hundreds of thousands of clones, with approximately 89% occurring once and the leading ten covering 7.8%. The sequencing sample was made of peripheral blood. Receptor source: a woman aged 45 to 65 who had recovered from COVID-19.

The chain recombines TRBV28 with TRBJ1-1; a possible D gene is TRBD1 (6 bases). Germline CDR1 and CDR2: MDHEN and SYDVKM. Deletions cut 2 bases from V and 1 base from J, with 17 bases between. The CDR3 is made up of 17 amino acids. In DNA form, the CDR3 reads TGTGCCAGCAGTTTAATTGGCAGGGGATTGAAGAACACTGAAGCTTTCTTT. This encodes CASSLIGRGLKNTEAFF.

The chain uses TRBV7-9 and TRBJ1-6; possible D gene TRBD1, 5 bases. The CDR3 sequence is 13 residues long. Germline-derived CDR1 and CDR2 are SEHNR and FQNEAQ (reference sequence). V lost 4 bases and J 6 bases, leaving 7 bases between the germline ends. The CDR3, as DNA: TGTGCCAGCAGCTCGACAGCTAATTCACCCCTCCACTTT. This sequence encodes CASSSTANSPLHF.

The rearrangement links TRBV7-2 to TRBJ2-3; TRBD2 agrees at 12 bases. The CDR3 length is 15 residues. CDR1 is SGHTA, CDR2 FQGNSA, per germline. Trimming cost V 3 bases and J 6 bases; bases outside gene matches: 4. The CDR3 loop reads CASSFRLAGADTQYF. Written as DNA, the CDR3 is TGTGCCAGCAGCTTCAGACTAGCGGGGGCCGATACGCAGTATTTT.

V is TRBV11-2 and J is TRBJ2-1, with 11 positions matching TRBD2. Germline V gene sequence: CDR1 SGHAT, CDR2 FQNNGV. Trimming at V came to 6 bases and at J to 7 bases, leaving 8 bases not matched to a gene. The CDR3 consists of 15 residues. The CDR3 region is CASRTPGLAVNEQFF. In DNA form, the CDR3 reads TGTGCCAGCAGGACGCCGGGACTAGCGGTAAATGAGCAGTTCTTC.

This chain connects TRBV28 to TRBJ1-1; D call uncertain. This CDR3 is built from 11 residues. Germline V CDR1 and CDR2: MDHEN, SYDVKM. V was pared by 6 bases and J by 7 bases, with 9 bases between. CDR3 bases: TGTGCCAGCAGCACTGTACTTGAAGCTTTCTTT. This sequence encodes CASSTVLEAFF.

V gene TRBV30 combines with J gene TRBJ2-3; 7 bases agree with TRBD2. Per the germline V gene, CDR1 is GTSNPN and CDR2 is SVGIG (reference sequence). The V segment lost 0 bases and the J segment 4 bases; nucleotides outside the gene matches: 4. The CDR3 has 14 amino acids. CDR3: CAWSVGGTPDTQYF. The CDR3 coding sequence is TGTGCCTGGAGTGTGGGAGGGACCCCAGATACGCAGTATTTT.

The J gene is TRBJ2-3, the V gene TRBV19; D uncertain. Germline V lookup: CDR1 LNHDA, CDR2 SQIVND (reference sequence). The CDR3 runs 12 residues. With 6 bases removed from V and 0 bases from J, the gap between germline ends came to 4 bases. DNA for the CDR3: TGTGCCAGTAGCCCGAGCACAGATACGCAGTATTTT. Translating gives CASSPSTDTQYF.

The V gene is TRBV30, the J gene TRBJ2-7, with unresolved D. CDR3 size: 13 residues. Trimming took off 2 bases at V and 4 bases at J, with 12 bases between the two ends. From germline, CDR1 is GTSNPN and CDR2 SVGIG (reference sequence). The CDR3 loop is CAWSQIPPYEQYF. As DNA, the CDR3 is TGTGCCTGGAGTCAGATCCCACCTTACGAGCAGTACTTC.

V gene TRBV10-3 combines with J gene TRBJ1-5; the match to TRBD1 covers 10 bases. CDR3 length: 14 amino acids. Germline V gene lookup returns CDR1 ENHRY and CDR2 SYGVKD. J was trimmed by 5 bases and V by 6 bases; bases with no gene match: 4. DNA of the CDR3: TGTGCCATCAGCCTAGGACAGGGGGATCAGCCCCAGCATTTT. Translated: CAISLGQGDQPQHF.

The chain employs TRBV5-1 and TRBJ1-6, with TRBD1 matching over 9 bases. Germline CDR1 SGHRS, CDR2 YFSETQ. Trimming removed 9 bases from V and 5 bases from J; junction bases left unmatched: 3. The CDR3 runs to 13 residues. The CDR3 nucleotides read TGCGCCACGGGACAGGGCCATAATTCACCCCTCCACTTT. As protein: CATGQGHNSPLHF.

The chain employs TRBV4-2 and TRBJ1-2; TRBD1 matches at 9 bases. The germline V gene encodes CDR1 LGHNA and CDR2 YNFKEQ. J was trimmed by 4 bases and V by 3 bases; bases with no gene match: 9. The CDR3 loop spans 16 amino acids. The CDR3 sequence is CASSHVGTGSSYGYTF. The CDR3, as DNA: TGTGCCAGCAGCCATGTCGGGACAGGGTCCTCCTATGGCTACACCTTC.

V and J are TRBV28 and TRBJ2-7, with a tentative D call TRBD2 (5 bases). This CDR3 spans 12 amino acids. The ends were cut back, 9 bases at V and 7 bases at J, with 16 bases in the middle. Germline V gene data show CDR1 as MDHEN and CDR2 as SYDVKM. The CDR3 reads CASSKRRREQYF. CDR3 sequence (DNA): TGTGCCAGTTCCAAAAGGCGGAGGGAGCAGTACTTC.

The chain combines TRBV5-1 with TRBJ2-3; D unresolved. The CDR3 is made up of 13 amino acids. Trimming removed 0 bases at V and 5 bases at J, with 7 bases between. The germline V gene has CDR1 SGHRS and CDR2 YFSETQ. CDR3 amino acids: CASSLEIGDTQYF. As DNA, the CDR3 is TGCGCCAGCAGCTTGGAAATCGGAGATACGCAGTATTTT. The variable domain in full, completed from reference TRBV5-1 and TRBJ2-3, reads KAGVTQTPRYLIKTRGQQVTLSCSPISGHRSVSWYQQTPGQGLQFLFEYFSETQRNKGNFPGRFSGRQFSNSRSEMNVSTLELGDSALYLCASSLEIGDTQYFGPGTRLTVL.

The J gene is TRBJ1-6, the V gene TRBV28; D uncertain. Germline V gives CDR1 MDHEN, CDR2 SYDVKM. Between the trimmed V and J ends, which lost 4 bases and 7 bases, there was a span of 14 bases. This CDR3 contains 15 residues. The CDR3 loop is CASSSDTFGNSPLHF. The CDR3 nucleotides are TGTGCCAGCAGTTCAGACACCTTCGGAAATTCACCCCTCCACTTT.

The gene calls are TRBV7-6 and TRBJ2-3, with a possible D match to TRBD2 (6 bases). The germline gives CDR1 SGHVS, CDR2 FNYEAQ. Trimming removed 4 bases at V and 6 bases at J, with 20 bases between. The CDR3 runs to 16 residues. The CDR3 bases are TGTGCCAGCAGCTACAAGGCTAGCGCCGTCGGGGATACGCAGTATTTT. Protein sequence: CASSYKASAVGDTQYF.

This chain joins TRBV27 and TRBJ1-6; the D gene is possibly TRBD1 (5 bases). V lost 4 bases to trimming and J lost 4 bases, with 17 bases between them. The CDR3 has 17 amino acids. Germline assignment: CDR1 MNHEY and CDR2 SMNVEV (reference sequence). CDR3 residues: CASSSRRGGGYNSPLHF. The CDR3 nucleotides are TGTGCCAGCAGTTCCCGGAGGGGCGGGGGGTATAATTCACCCCTCCACTTT.

The V call is TRBV9, the J call TRBJ2-7; TRBD2 is a possible D gene (6 bases). CDR1 is SGDLS, CDR2 YYNGEE, per germline. Between the trimmed V and J ends, which lost 5 bases and 3 bases, there was a span of 21 bases. The CDR3 loop spans 16 amino acids. The CDR3 DNA is TGTGCCAGCAGTCCCCTGGATGGGCGGGGTTACTACGAGCAGTACTTC. The encoded protein is CASSPLDGRGYYEQYF.

This chain joins TRBV9 and TRBJ2-7; possibly TRBD1 for D (6 bases). V shed 4 bases and J shed 0 bases, with 11 bases lying between them. CDR1 is SGDLS and CDR2 is YYNGEE in the germline V gene. This CDR3 region has 14 residues. The CDR3 reads CASSPGVASYEQYF. CDR3 in DNA: TGTGCCAGCAGCCCAGGGGTGGCCTCCTACGAGCAGTACTTC.

This clone has a single count. V usage is TRBV5-1 and J usage is TRBJ1-3; no clear D. The germline V and J ends were trimmed by 1 base and 0 bases, with 8 bases remaining between them. This CDR3 is built from 15 residues. The V gene's germline CDR1 is SGHRS and CDR2 YFSETQ. The CDR3 region is CASSLNGDSGNTIYF. The CDR3 DNA is TGCGCCAGCAGCTTGAACGGGGACTCTGGAAACACCATATATTTT.

The chain carries TRBV4-3 and TRBJ2-3; 10 bases match TRBD1. CDR1 is LGHNA, CDR2 YSLEER, per germline. J gave up 8 bases and V 4 bases, and 9 bases lay outside the gene matches. The length of the CDR3 is 15 residues. This CDR3 reads CASSLEGTGVATQYF. DNA of the CDR3: TGCGCCAGCAGCCTGGAGGGGACAGGGGTTGCTACGCAGTATTTT.

V and J are TRBV5-6 and TRBJ1-1; D uncertain. The CDR3 has 15 residues. The V gene lost 0 bases and the J gene lost 1 base, with 10 bases spanning the gap. In germline, CDR1 is SGHDT, CDR2 YYEEEE. CDR3 amino acids: CASSLAGRRNTEAFF. CDR3 nucleotides: TGTGCCAGCAGCTTGGCTGGGAGGCGGAACACTGAAGCTTTCTTT.

J is TRBJ1-3 and V is TRBV11-2, with TRBD1 matching over 7 bases. Per the germline V gene, CDR1 is SGHAT and CDR2 is FQNNGV. J was trimmed by 1 base and V by 5 bases; bases with no gene match: 5. The CDR3 totals 15 residues. CDR3 nucleotide sequence: TGTGCCAGCAGCCCGTACAGGGGATCTGGAAACACCATATATTTT. Translating gives CASSPYRGSGNTIYF.

The chain links TRBV19 to TRBJ2-7; 9 bases fit TRBD2. CDR1 is LNHDA, CDR2 SQIVND, per germline (reference sequence). V was pared by 5 bases and J by 4 bases, with 12 bases of the junction left unmatched. The CDR3 length is 16 residues. CDR3 region: CASSPDGASGKYEQYF. The CDR3 DNA sequence: TGTGCCAGTAGTCCAGATGGGGCTAGCGGGAAGTACGAGCAGTACTTC.

V usage is TRBV2 and J usage is TRBJ2-2; 11 bases align to TRBD1. The CDR3 covers 15 residues. Trimming took 7 bases from V and 5 from J; bases not matched to a gene: 6. CDR1 SNHLY and CDR2 FYNNEI come from the germline V gene. The CDR3 protein is CASMRDRGRTGELFF. The CDR3 DNA follows: TGTGCCAGCATGAGGGACAGGGGGAGGACCGGGGAGCTGTTTTTT.

J is TRBJ2-1 and V is TRBV3-1 (or the pseudogene TRBV3-2); 12 nucleotides match TRBD2. The germline CDR1 and CDR2 sequences are LGHDT and YNNKEL (reference sequence). CDR3 size: 15 residues. V shed 4 bases and J 7 bases; nucleotides not matched to a gene: 5. In DNA, the CDR3 is TGTGCCAGCAGCCCTAGCGGGGGGGCAAGTAATGAGCAGTTCTTC. Protein: CASSPSGGASNEQFF.

The rearrangement joins TRBV28 to TRBJ1-4; 7 positions match TRBD1. Germline values: CDR1 MDHEN, CDR2 SYDVKM. This CDR3 spans 13 amino acids. Trimming removed 6 bases from V and 6 bases from J; junction bases left unmatched: 4. The CDR3 protein is CASRGTVDEKLFF. CDR3 DNA sequence: TGTGCCAGCAGGGGGACAGTCGATGAAAAACTGTTTTTT.

CDR3 sequence (DNA): TGTGCCTGGAGTCCCCGTTTAGGAGGCGGACAGCCCCAGCATTTT. It encodes CAWSPRLGGGQPQHF. V and J are TRBV30 and TRBJ1-5; D gene uncertain. Germline V lookup: CDR1 GTSNPN, CDR2 SVGIG (reference sequence). Trimming took off 2 bases at V and 7 bases at J, with 18 bases between the two ends. This CDR3 spans 15 amino acids.

V and J are TRBV28 and TRBJ2-1; TRBD1 matches 7 bases. V gave up 4 bases and J gave up 5 bases; unmatched junction bases: 2. The CDR3 is made up of 13 amino acids. Germline V gene lookup returns CDR1 MDHEN and CDR2 SYDVKM. In nucleotides, the CDR3 is TGTGCCAGCAGTTCGGGACAGAACAATGAGCAGTTCTTC. Residues: CASSSGQNNEQFF.

V usage is TRBV4-3 and J usage is TRBJ1-6, with D unclear. V was shortened by 4 bases and J by 10 bases, with 14 bases between the two germline ends. The CDR3 has 14 amino acids. Germline CDR1 is LGHNA and CDR2 is YSLEER. The CDR3 region is CASSPGEGRSPLHF. Here the CDR3 DNA reads TGCGCCAGCAGCCCGGGAGAGGGAAGGTCACCCCTCCACTTT.

The rearrangement uses TRBV21-1 and TRBJ1-6. TRBV21-1 is labeled a pseudogene. The CDR3 runs 17 residues. DNA of the CDR3: TGTGCCAGCAGCAAAGAGGTCAGCGGACTAAAGAATTCACCCCTCCACTTT. Translating gives CASSKEVSGLKNSPLHF.

The chain joins TRBV11-2 to TRBJ2-7; the match to TRBD2 covers 12 bases. The CDR3 has 14 residues. The trim removed 7 bases at V and 9 bases at J, leaving 10 bases unmatched. The germline CDR1 and CDR2 sequences are SGHAT and FQNNGV. The CDR3 sequence: CASNPSGGATGQYF. The DNA of the CDR3 is TGTGCCAGCAACCCTAGCGGGGGGGCCACGGGGCAGTACTTC. Complete variable domain (other parts from reference TRBV11-2 and TRBJ2-7): EAGVAQSPRYKIIEKRQSVAFWCNPISGHATLYWYQQILGQGPKLLIQFQNNGVVDDSQLPKDRFSAERLKGVDSTLKIQPAKLEDSAVYLCASNPSGGATGQYFGPGTRLTVT.

The rearrangement uses TRBV20-1 and TRBJ1-5; TRBD1 is a possible D gene (5 bases). The CDR3 sequence is 15 residues long. Germline V gene lookup returns CDR1 DFQATT and CDR2 SNEGSKA (reference sequence). V was trimmed by 3 bases and J by 2 bases, leaving 14 bases between them. CDR3 protein: CSASISTVGNQPQHF. The CDR3 nucleotides are TGCAGTGCTAGTATATCGACAGTAGGCAATCAGCCCCAGCATTTT.